This record covers a single T cell receptor (beta chain). The data were taken from a study of OX40 agonist ivuxolimab in advanced cancers. Study overall: Allowance was made for prior anti-PD-1, anti-PD-L1 or anti-CTLA-4 therapy, and roughly 40% had some.

Some clones are missing from TCRdb's copy, which holds only in-frame ones; the method was immunoSEQ multiplex PCR. The sample lists tens of thousands of clones, 84% occurring once. This TCR was sampled from an adult with an advanced solid tumor such as melanoma, head and neck, liver or kidney cancer. The sequencing used CD4+ or CD8+ T cells sorted from blood, collected in a trial of the OX40 agonist ivuxolimab.

Here the CDR3 reads CASSQDGRAAGANVLTF. CDR3 coding DNA: TGCGCCAGCAGCCAAGATGGTCGGGCGGCTGGGGCCAACGTCCTGACTTTC. V usage is TRBV4-3 and J usage is TRBJ2-6; D not certain. This CDR3 contains 17 residues. Germline lookup yields CDR1 LGHNA and CDR2 YSLEER. The germline V and J ends were trimmed by 0 bases and 2 bases, with 11 bases remaining between them.